The table lists the clone carrying this T cell receptor beta chain with many counts. The target antigen is unknown. Trimming left V 0 bases short and J 1 base short, with 27 bases between. CDR1 and CDR2 from the germline V gene are DFQATT and SNEGSKA (reference sequence). The CDR3 loop spans 21 amino acids. The sample belongs to a study of CD8+CD57+ T cells in acquired aplastic anemia. Study summary: Average DNA yield from sorted CD4+ and CD8+ cells was around 3 ug.

Study-level results: No significant patient-versus-control difference appeared in CD8+ Simpson's diversity.

The sequenced patients had an expansion of CD8+CD57+ cells seen by flow cytometry. Investigators profiled TCR beta VDJ and CDR3 from genomic DNA template. TCRdb passed the reads through MiXCR, listing each CDR3 protein once. The table lists 150,000 or so distinct CDR3 sequences, about 48% of them singletons, with about 31% in the top ten. The V call is TRBV20-1, the J call TRBJ2-2, with D perhaps matching TRBD1 or TRBD2 (6 bases each). The origin of this receptor is a human donor with aplastic anemia. Sequences were obtained from sorted CD4+, CD8+, or CD8+CD57+ T cells (not recorded which) from PBMCs. DNA of the CDR3: TGCAGTGCTAGAGATGAGGTAGGGGGGCCCTACCGCAACGTGAACACCGGGGAGCTGTTTTTT. It codes for CSARDEVGGPYRNVNTGELFF.